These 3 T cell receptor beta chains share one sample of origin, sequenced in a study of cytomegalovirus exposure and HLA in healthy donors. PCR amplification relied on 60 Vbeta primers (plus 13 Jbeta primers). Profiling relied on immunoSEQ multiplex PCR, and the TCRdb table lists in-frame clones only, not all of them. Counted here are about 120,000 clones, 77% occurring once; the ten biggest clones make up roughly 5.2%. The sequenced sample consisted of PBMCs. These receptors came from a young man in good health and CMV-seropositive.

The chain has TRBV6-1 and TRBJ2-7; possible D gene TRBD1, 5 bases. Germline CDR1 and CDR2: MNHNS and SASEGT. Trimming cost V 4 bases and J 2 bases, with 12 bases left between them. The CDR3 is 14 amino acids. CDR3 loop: CASSAIPTAYEQYF. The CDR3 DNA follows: TGTGCCAGCAGTGCAATTCCGACAGCCTACGAGCAGTACTTC.

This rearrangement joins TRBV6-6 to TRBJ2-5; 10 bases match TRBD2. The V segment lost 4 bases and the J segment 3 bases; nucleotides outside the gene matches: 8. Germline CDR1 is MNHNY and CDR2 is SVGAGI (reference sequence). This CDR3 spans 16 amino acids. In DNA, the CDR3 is TGTGCCAGCAGTTCCCCGGGACTAGCGAGAAAAGAGACCCAGTACTTC. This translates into CASSSPGLARKETQYF.

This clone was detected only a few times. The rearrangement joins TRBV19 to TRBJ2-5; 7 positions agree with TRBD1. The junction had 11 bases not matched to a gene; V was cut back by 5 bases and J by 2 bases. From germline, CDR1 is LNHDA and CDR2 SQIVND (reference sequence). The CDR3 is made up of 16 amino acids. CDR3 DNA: TGTGCCAGTAGTTACAGGGGTAGAGGGAGACAAGAGACCCAGTACTTC. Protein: CASSYRGRGRQETQYF.